This passage covers 13 T cell receptor beta chains from one sample sequenced in a study of OX40 agonist ivuxolimab in advanced cancers. The method was the immunoSEQ multiplex PCR assay. Entries here come from immuneACCESS through TCRdb and include only in-frame sequences with V and J called. Some clones fail to appear in such tables; in the studies checked, an unresolved V gene covers under half of the shortfall, and the cause of the remainder is unknown. Within this sample are some 17,000 clones, with approximately 83% of them counted one time only. Jointly, the top ten make up roughly 29% of the sample. The source was CD4+ or CD8+ T cells sorted from blood, collected in a trial of the OX40 agonist ivuxolimab. These receptors all stem from an adult with an advanced solid tumor such as melanoma, head and neck, liver or kidney cancer.

This chain joins TRBV28 and TRBJ2-7; D gene ambiguous. The ends were cut back, 11 bases at V and 2 bases at J, with 13 bases in the middle. Germline V lookup: CDR1 MDHEN, CDR2 SYDVKM. The CDR3 runs to 12 residues. This CDR3 is CAGSGPTYEQYF. The CDR3 coding sequence is TGTGCCGGATCCGGGCCTACCTACGAGCAGTACTTC.

The V call is TRBV29-1, the J call TRBJ2-7; 7 positions match TRBD1. Germline loops: CDR1 SQVTM, CDR2 ANQGSEA. This CDR3 comprises 12 residues. V lost 5 bases, J lost 4 bases, and 5 bases stayed unmatched. The CDR3 reads CSVTGQTYEQYF. As DNA, the CDR3 is TGCAGCGTTACGGGACAGACGTACGAGCAGTACTTC.

The chain uses TRBV16 and TRBJ1-2, with D possibly matching TRBD1 (6 bases). Trimming stripped 0 bases from V and 3 bases from J, with 11 bases between. The germline V gene has CDR1 KGHSY and CDR2 FQNENV. The length of the CDR3 is 15 residues. CDR3 protein: CASSQSGGTYYGYTF. CDR3 coding DNA: TGTGCCAGCAGCCAATCGGGGGGCACCTACTATGGCTACACCTTC.

This clone was seen once. The rearrangement joins TRBV4-1 to TRBJ2-1, with a possible D match to TRBD2 (6 bases). V lost 3 bases and J 15 bases, leaving 21 bases between the germline ends. The CDR3 sequence is 14 residues long. The germline V gene encodes CDR1 MGHRA and CDR2 YSYEKL. The CDR3 region is CASSHPGTPQDGFF. The CDR3 coding sequence is TGCGCCAGCAGCCATCCCGGGACTCCCCAGGACGGGTTCTTC.

The chain carries TRBV28 and TRBJ2-1; 8 bases are a match to TRBD2. The CDR3 is 15 residues long. Germline CDR1 is MDHEN and CDR2 is SYDVKM. Trimming at V came to 10 bases and at J to 1 base, leaving 9 bases not matched to a gene. The CDR3, as DNA: TGTGCCATAGAGAGCGGGAGTTATTCCTACAATGAGCAGTTCTTC. Its protein product is CAIESGSYSYNEQFF. Supplemented by reference TRBV28 and TRBJ2-1, the full variable domain reads DVKVTQSSRYLVKRTGEKVFLECVQDMDHENMFWYRQDPGLGLRLIYFSYDVKMKEKGDIPEGYSVSREKKERFSLILESASTNQTSMYLCAIESGSYSYNEQFFGPGTRLTVL.

The V and J genes are TRBV7-9 and TRBJ2-2; tentative D call: TRBD1 (5 bases). CDR1 is SEHNR, CDR2 FQNEAQ, per germline (reference sequence). The CDR3 is 16 residues long. With 4 bases removed from V and 3 bases from J, the gap between germline ends came to 15 bases. The CDR3 coding sequence is TGTGCCAGCAGCTCAACCAGGGTGGGCGACACCGGGGAGCTGTTTTTT. Translating gives CASSSTRVGDTGELFF.

The CDR3 loop is CASSPFLVWYEQFF. The DNA for the CDR3 is TGTGCCAGCAGTCCCTTTCTGGTTTGGTATGAGCAGTTCTTC. The rearrangement links TRBV28 to TRBJ2-1, with D unclear. This CDR3 has 14 amino acids. The V and J ends lost 5 bases and 8 bases respectively, with 16 bases between them. Germline CDR1 MDHEN, CDR2 SYDVKM.

In this sample, this clone is medium-sized (0.01 to 0.1%). The V gene is TRBV4-2, the J gene TRBJ1-2; unclear D gene. Between the trimmed V and J ends, which lost 0 bases and 8 bases, there was a span of 22 bases. There are 17 residues in the CDR3. CDR1 and CDR2 (germline): LGHNA, YNFKEQ. CDR3 DNA: TGTGCCAGCAGCCAAGATCGGTTACAGCTTCTAACTATGGGCTACACCTTC. It specifies CASSQDRLQLLTMGYTF.

As regards this clone: One junction end does not reproduce the germline sequence, and a read error may be involved. The chain joins TRBV15 to TRBJ1-1, with TRBD1 identical over 8 bases. This CDR3 contains 12 residues. The germline gives CDR1 LNHNV, CDR2 YYDKDF (reference sequence). For the CDR3, the DNA is TGTGCCTCCAGGGGGCCCGACACTGAAGCTTTCTTT. This translates into CASRGPDTEAFF.

The chain joins TRBV10-2 to TRBJ2-1; TRBD1 aligns across 9 bases. The germline gives CDR1 WSHSY, CDR2 SAAADI. V dropped 5 bases and J dropped 7; count of bases not matched to a gene: 15. The CDR3 runs to 17 residues. The CDR3 protein is CASSSIPGQGFRNEQFF. The CDR3 DNA is TGCGCCAGCAGTTCTATCCCGGGACAGGGTTTTCGGAATGAGCAGTTCTTC.

By sample share, this clone is large. The V gene is TRBV28, the J gene TRBJ2-7; D possibly corresponds to TRBD2 (6 bases). Per the germline V gene, CDR1 is MDHEN and CDR2 is SYDVKM. Trimming took 6 bases from V and 5 from J, leaving 17 bases between them. This CDR3 spans 14 amino acids. This chain's CDR3 is CASRLPGGINEQYF. The CDR3 region has the DNA TGTGCCAGCAGACTCCCCGGGGGAATCAACGAGCAGTACTTC.

V and J are TRBV28 and TRBJ1-5, with D tentatively TRBD1 (5 bases). Trimming shortened V by 4 bases and J by 0 bases, and 13 bases separated the two germline ends. CDR1 and CDR2 (germline): MDHEN, SYDVKM. CDR3 length: 16 residues. The CDR3 sequence is CASSYDRGNSNQPQHF. CDR3 coding DNA: TGTGCCAGCAGTTATGATCGGGGGAATAGCAATCAGCCCCAGCATTTT.

The J gene is TRBJ2-7, the V gene TRBV27, with 7 bases fitting TRBD2. Per germline, CDR1 MNHEY and CDR2 SMNVEV (reference sequence). The CDR3 runs to 12 residues. The trim removed 6 bases at V and 2 bases at J, leaving 1 base unmatched. CDR3 loop: CASRGGAYEQYF. In DNA, the CDR3 is TGTGCCAGCAGGGGGGGGGCCTACGAGCAGTACTTC.